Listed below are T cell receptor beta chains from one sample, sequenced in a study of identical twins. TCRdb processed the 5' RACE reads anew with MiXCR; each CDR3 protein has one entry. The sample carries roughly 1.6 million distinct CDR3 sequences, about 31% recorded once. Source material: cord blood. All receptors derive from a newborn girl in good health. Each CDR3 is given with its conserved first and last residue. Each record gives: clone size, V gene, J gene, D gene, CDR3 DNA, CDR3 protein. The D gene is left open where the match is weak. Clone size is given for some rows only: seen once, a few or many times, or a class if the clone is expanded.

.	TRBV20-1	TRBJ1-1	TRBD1	TGCAGTGCTAGGTTCTTCGCAGGGGGGTGGACTGAAGCTTTCTTT	CSARFFAGGWTEAFF
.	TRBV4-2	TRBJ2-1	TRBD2	TGTGCCAGCAGCCAACCCTCAGCGGGGTCCTACAATGAGCAGTTCTTC	CASSQPSAGSYNEQFF
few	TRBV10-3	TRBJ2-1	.	TGTGCCATCACCGGTAGCGGCTACTACAATGAGCAGTTCTTC	CAITGSGYYNEQFF
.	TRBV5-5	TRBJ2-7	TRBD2	TGTGCCAGCAGCCTTAGGACTAGCGGAAACTCCTACAATGAGCAGTACTTC	CASSLRTSGNSYNEQYF
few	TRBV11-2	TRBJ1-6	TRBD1	TGTGCCAGCAGCTGGCTAGCCGGGACAGGGGGAGCTAATTCACCCCTCCACTTT	CASSWLAGTGGANSPLHF
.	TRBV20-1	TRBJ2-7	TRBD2	TGCAGTGCTAGGGAGGCGGGAGGGGGATCGGAGCAGTACTTC	CSAREAGGGSEQYF
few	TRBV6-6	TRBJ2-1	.	TGTGCCAGCAGTTACGGGCAGGGCTATGAGCAGTTCTTC	CASSYGQGYEQFF
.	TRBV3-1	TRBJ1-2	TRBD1	TGTGCCAGCAGCCGGACAGGGGGAAACTATGGCTGCACCTTC	CASSRTGGNYGCTF
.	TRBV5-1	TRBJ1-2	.	TGCGCCAGCAGCTTGCCCAGCGAGGGCTATGGCTACACCTTC	CASSLPSEGYGYTF
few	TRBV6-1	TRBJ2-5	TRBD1	TGTGCCAGCAGTGAGAGACAGGGGAGATTCCAAGAGACCCAGTACTTC	CASSERQGRFQETQYF
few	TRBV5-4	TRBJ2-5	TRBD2	TGTGCCAGCAGTGGCGGGAGTCAAGAGACCCAGTACTTC	CASSGGSQETQYF
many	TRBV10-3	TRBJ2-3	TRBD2	TGTGCCATCAGTCAAACTAGCGAATATACGCAGTATTTT	CAISQTSEYTQYF
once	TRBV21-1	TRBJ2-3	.	TGTGCCAGCAGCAAAAAAGCACCCCAGGATGTTAAGGATACGCAGTATTTT	CASSKKAPQDVKDTQYF
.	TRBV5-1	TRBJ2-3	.	TGCGCCAGCAGCTTGGAGTTGGGAGATACGCAGTATTTT	CASSLELGDTQYF
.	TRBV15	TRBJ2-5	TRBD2	TGTGCCACCAGCTCCCCGGGACTAGAGGATTCGTACTTC	CATSSPGLEDSYF
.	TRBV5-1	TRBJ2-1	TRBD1	TGCGCCAGCAGCCGGACAGGGGGCGACTACAATGAGCAGTTCTTC	CASSRTGGDYNEQFF
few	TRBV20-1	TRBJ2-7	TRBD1	TGCAGTGCTAGCGCTCCAGGGGGCGAGCAGTACTTC	CSASAPGGEQYF
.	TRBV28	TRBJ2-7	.	TGTGCCAGCAGTTTAAGGACCGCGACCAGCTACGAGCAGTACTTC	CASSLRTATSYEQYF
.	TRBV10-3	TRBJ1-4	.	TGTGCCATCAGTGAGTCAGGGGGGACGGGTGAAAAACTGTTTTTT	CAISESGGTGEKLFF
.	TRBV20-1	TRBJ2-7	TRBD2	TGCAGTGCTAGTGGGACTAGCGGATCGAGCTCCTACAATGAGCAGTACTTC	CSASGTSGSSSYNEQYF
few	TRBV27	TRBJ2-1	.	TGTGCCAGCACTGCTCGCCTTTCCTGCTGCAATGAGCAGTTCTTC	CASTARLSCCNEQFF
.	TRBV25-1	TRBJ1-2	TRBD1	TGTGCCAGCAGTGACCCCGGACAGGGCCGCTATGGCTACACCTTC	CASSDPGQGRYGYTF
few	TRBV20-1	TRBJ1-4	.	TGCAGTGCTGAGGGATCTGCAACTAATGAAAAACTGTTTTTT	CSAEGSATNEKLFF
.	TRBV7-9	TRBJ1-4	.	TGTGCCAGCAGCCCGAGGACAGCGCTTAGTGAAAAACTGTTTTTT	CASSPRTALSEKLFF
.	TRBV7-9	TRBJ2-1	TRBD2	TGTGCCAGCAGCTTAGCGAAGAGCGGGATCGAGCAGTTCTTC	CASSLAKSGIEQFF
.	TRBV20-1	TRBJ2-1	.	TGCAGTGCTAAGTCTAGCCTAAGTACGAATGAGCAGTTCTTC	CSAKSSLSTNEQFF
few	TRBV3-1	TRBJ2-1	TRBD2	TGTGCCAGCAGCCAAGTTAGCGGGAGTTACCACAATGAGCAGTTCTTC	CASSQVSGSYHNEQFF
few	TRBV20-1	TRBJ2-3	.	TGCAGTGCCCCGAGAGCTGGAGATACGCAGTATTTT	CSAPRAGDTQYF
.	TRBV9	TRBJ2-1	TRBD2	TGTGCCACCTCAAAAATAGCGGGAGTGAGCTACAATGAGCAGTTCTTC	CATSKIAGVSYNEQFF
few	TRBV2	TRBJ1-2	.	TGTGCCGTTATAGTATCGCTGAGGGATATTGGCTACACCTTC	CAVIVSLRDIGYTF
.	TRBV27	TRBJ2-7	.	TGTGCCAGCAGTTTCCACCCCTCCTACGAGCAGTACTTC	CASSFHPSYEQYF
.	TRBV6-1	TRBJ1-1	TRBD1	TGTGCCAGCAGTGACTCGGGCAGGGGGAGGACTGAAGCTTTCTTT	CASSDSGRGRTEAFF
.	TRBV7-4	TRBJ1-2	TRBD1	TGTGCCGGCAGCTTAAGGGACAGGGAAATTTATGGCTACACCTTC	CAGSLRDREIYGYTF
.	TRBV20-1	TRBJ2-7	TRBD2	TGCAGTGCAGCGGGACTAGCGGGGGGACAAACCTACGAGCAGTACTTC	CSAAGLAGGQTYEQYF
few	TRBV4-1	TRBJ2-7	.	TGCGCCAGCAGCCAAGAACCTTCGCTAGCAGGGTACGAGCAGTACTTC	CASSQEPSLAGYEQYF
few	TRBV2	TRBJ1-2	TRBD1	TGTGCCCTTAGGGCTCCTGGGGACAGGATTAACTATGGCTACACCTTC	CALRAPGDRINYGYTF
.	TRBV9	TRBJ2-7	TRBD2	TGTGCCAGCAGCTCATTAGCGGGAGCCTGGAGGTACGAGCAGTACTTC	CASSSLAGAWRYEQYF
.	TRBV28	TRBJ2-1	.	TGTGCCAGCAGTTTATTGCTAGGCAATGAGCAGTTCTTC	CASSLLLGNEQFF
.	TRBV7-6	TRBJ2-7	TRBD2	TGTGCCAGCAGCCGAGAAGTAGGCACTAGCGGGGGGGACGAGCAGTACTTC	CASSREVGTSGGDEQYF
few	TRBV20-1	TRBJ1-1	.	TGCAGTGCGGCCCCCGGGCGAGAAGCTTTCTTT	CSAAPGREAFF
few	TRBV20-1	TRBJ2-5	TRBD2	TGCAGTGCTACGGGGGGGACTAGCGACGGAGGTACAGCGGAGACCCAGTACTTC	CSATGGTSDGGTAETQYF
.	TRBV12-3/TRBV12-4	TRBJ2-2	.	TGTGCCAGCAGTTCACGGCCGAACACCGGGGAGCTGTTTTTT	CASSSRPNTGELFF
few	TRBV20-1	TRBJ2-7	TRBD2	TGCAGTGCTAGTTTTAGCGGGAGGCCGCACTACGAGCAGTACTTC	CSASFSGRPHYEQYF
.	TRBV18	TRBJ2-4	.	TGTGCCAGCTCCCTTCCTGGGACACCTCTCGGCAAAAACATTCAGTACTTC	CASSLPGTPLGKNIQYF
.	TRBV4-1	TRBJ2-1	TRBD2	TGCGCCAGCAGCCAATTTGGGACTAGCGGGGGGGCTAGGTCCTACAATGAGCAGTTCTTC	CASSQFGTSGGARSYNEQFF
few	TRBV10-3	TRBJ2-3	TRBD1	TGTGCCATCAGTGAGTCCTTGACAGGGCCAACAGATACGCAGTATTTT	CAISESLTGPTDTQYF
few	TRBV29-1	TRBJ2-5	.	TGCAGCGTTGAAAGGGCGTGGACGGGGGCCTTCCAAGAGACCCAGTACTTC	CSVERAWTGAFQETQYF
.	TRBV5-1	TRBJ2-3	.	TGCGCCAGCAGCTTGGAGAGCACAGATGCGCAGTATTTT	CASSLESTDAQYF
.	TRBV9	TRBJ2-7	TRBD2	TGTGCCAGCAGCGTAGTGGGAGGGAGTCTAGGGAGTGAGCAGTACTTC	CASSVVGGSLGSEQYF
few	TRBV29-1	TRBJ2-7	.	TGCAGCGTTGAAGATCCTGGCAGGGGTCACCGCAATGAGCAGTACTTC	CSVEDPGRGHRNEQYF
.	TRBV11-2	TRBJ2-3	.	TGTGCCAGCAGCCGCCCGGGGGAGCGCACAGATACGCAGTATTTT	CASSRPGERTDTQYF
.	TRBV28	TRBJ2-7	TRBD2	TGTGCCAGCAGTCCGACTAGCGGGAGGGCCTACGAGCAGTACTTC	CASSPTSGRAYEQYF
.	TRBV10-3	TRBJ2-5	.	TGTGCCATCAGTGAGGGACGTTACCAAGAGACCCAGTACTTC	CAISEGRYQETQYF
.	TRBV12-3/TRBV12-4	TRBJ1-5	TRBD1	TGTGCCAGCAGTTGGGCCGGGACAGGCCAGCCCCAGCATTTT	CASSWAGTGQPQHF
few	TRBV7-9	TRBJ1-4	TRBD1	TGTGCCAGCAGCTCCCCAGGCGAGGGGGCAGCTAATGAAAAACTGTTTTTT	CASSSPGEGAANEKLFF
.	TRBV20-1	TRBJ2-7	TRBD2	TGCAGTGCTAGAGATCGAAGCGGGAGGGCCGGGTACAATGAGCAGTACTTC	CSARDRSGRAGYNEQYF
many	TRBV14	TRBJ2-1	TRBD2	TGTGCCAGCAGCCCCGCGGGACTACCTTACAATGAGCAGTTCTTC	CASSPAGLPYNEQFF
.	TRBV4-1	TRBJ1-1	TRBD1	TGCGCCAGCAGCCAAGACCCGAGGACAGGGAAGAACACTGAAGCTTTCTTT	CASSQDPRTGKNTEAFF
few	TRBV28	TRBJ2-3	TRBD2	TGTGCCAGCAGTCGGACTAGCGGGCCCACAGATACGCAGTATTTT	CASSRTSGPTDTQYF